This passage covers 8 T cell receptor beta chains from one sample sequenced in a study of shared clonotypes between healthy human individuals (TCRdb year 2020). Library generation was performed with the immunoSEQ multiplex PCR assay. The table was pulled from immuneACCESS by TCRdb, which kept in-frame rearrangements only. Such tables lose some clones; where checked, under half of the loss comes from unresolved V genes, and the rest has no known cause. Across this sample there are over a million clones, with around 98.5% seen only once. Of the sample, 0.36% is held by the ten largest clones. Input material: naive CD4+ T cells sorted from blood. Reading the label with the study, this specimen's cell subset or site is: CD45RA+ positively selected. Every receptor here comes from a man aged 30-40 years in good health.

The chain links TRBV7-2 to TRBJ1-5; the D is unclear. The CDR3 length is 13 residues. Germline V CDR1 and CDR2: SGHTA, FQGNSA. The V end was cut by 5 bases, the J end by 7 bases, with 12 bases between. The DNA of the CDR3 is TGTGCCAGCAGCCCGACGATATGGCAGCCCCAGCATTTT. It yields the protein CASSPTIWQPQHF. Complete variable domain (other parts from reference TRBV7-2 and TRBJ1-5): GAGVSQSPSNKVTEKGKDVELRCDPISGHTALYWYRQSLGQGLEFLIYFQGNSAPDKSGLPSDRFSAERTGGSVSTLTIQRTQQEDSAVYLCASSPTIWQPQHFGDGTRLSIL.

This chain joins TRBV5-1 and TRBJ2-2, with 8 bases lining up with TRBD1. The germline V gene encodes CDR1 SGHRS and CDR2 YFSETQ. This CDR3 has 16 residues. Trimming at V came to 0 bases and at J to 5 bases, leaving 6 bases not matched to a gene. CDR3 nucleotides: TGCGCCAGCAGCTTGGTCGGACAGGGCATGACCGGGGAGCTGTTTTTT. Its protein is CASSLVGQGMTGELFF.

V is TRBV18 and J is TRBJ2-2; D perhaps matches TRBD2 (5 bases). The CDR3 spans 14 residues. CDR1 and CDR2 from the germline V gene are KGHSH and LQKENI. The V end was cut by 3 bases, the J end by 6 bases, with 11 bases between. The CDR3 DNA reads as TGTGCCAGCTCACCCCTTGAGGGCCCCGGGGAGCTGTTTTTT. As protein: CASSPLEGPGELFF.

The rearrangement links TRBV7-2 to TRBJ2-7; D possibly corresponds to TRBD1 (6 bases). CDR1 and CDR2 (germline): SGHTA, FQGNSA. CDR3 length: 14 residues. Trimming cost V 5 bases and J 0 bases, with 11 bases left between them. The CDR3 DNA follows: TGTGCCAGCAGCCGAACAGGGACCTCCTACGAGCAGTACTTC. Its protein is CASSRTGTSYEQYF.

The chain uses TRBV7-9 and TRBJ2-5; 10 positions agree with TRBD1. V lost 5 bases, J lost 4 bases, and 16 bases stayed unmatched. The CDR3 is 18 residues long. From germline, CDR1 is SEHNR and CDR2 FQNEAQ (reference sequence). The chain's CDR3 is CASSTRTGGGFGGETQYF. The CDR3 coding sequence is TGTGCCAGCAGCACCCGGACAGGGGGAGGTTTCGGTGGAGAGACCCAGTACTTC.

The V call is TRBV5-1, the J call TRBJ1-1, with D unclear. The V and J ends lost 1 base and 0 bases respectively, with 7 bases between them. The CDR3 runs 14 residues. Germline V gives CDR1 SGHRS, CDR2 YFSETQ. DNA of the CDR3: TGCGCCAGCAGCTTGCTATCGGTGAACACTGAAGCTTTCTTT. It translates to CASSLLSVNTEAFF.

The V and J genes are TRBV2 and TRBJ1-2; tentative D call: TRBD1 (6 bases). Trimming removed 4 bases from V and 3 bases from J, with 9 bases in between. Germline loops: CDR1 SNHLY, CDR2 FYNNEI. This CDR3 comprises 13 residues. This CDR3 is CASSAGQHYGYTF. For the CDR3, the DNA is TGTGCCAGCAGTGCCGGACAGCACTATGGCTACACCTTC.

The V gene is TRBV5-1, the J gene TRBJ2-1; TRBD1 is a possible D gene (6 bases). The germline gives CDR1 SGHRS, CDR2 YFSETQ. With 0 bases removed from V and 9 bases from J, the gap between germline ends came to 16 bases. The CDR3 sequence is 15 residues long. The CDR3 region is CASSLGGRGHSEQFF. CDR3 bases: TGCGCCAGCAGCTTGGGGGGCAGGGGCCATTCTGAGCAGTTCTTC.